This passage covers 15 T cell receptor beta chains from one sample sequenced in a study of blood T cells in healthy people across ages. Together with a sample-barcoded 5' primer, a J-beta primer mix was included in a second PCR lasting about 6 to 11 cycles. TCRdb recomputed calls from the 5' RACE reads with MiXCR, one row per CDR3 protein. The sample lists around 1,900,000 distinct CDR3 sequences, approximately 39% seen once, with about 23% in the top ten. Source material: blood. These receptors were taken from a human donor in good health.

This clonotype showed up just a few times. V is TRBV29-1 and J is TRBJ2-1; D is perhaps TRBD2 (7 bases). V lost 5 bases and J 1 base, leaving 18 bases between the germline ends. Per the germline V gene, CDR1 is SQVTM and CDR2 is ANQGSEA. This CDR3 is built from 16 residues. CDR3 in DNA: TGCAGCGTTCCCAGAGGGGGGGCAGGGTCCTACAATGAGCAGTTCTTC. This translates into CSVPRGGAGSYNEQFF.

This clonotype has a handful of counts. The chain is built from TRBV6-5 and TRBJ1-2; TRBD1 is a possible D gene (5 bases). Germline CDR1 reads MNHEY; CDR2 reads SVGAGI. The CDR3 is 16 amino acids. Trimming removed 7 bases at V and 7 bases at J, with 25 bases between. The CDR3 protein is CASNPMWGRDAGGYTF. For the CDR3, the DNA is TGTGCCAGCAACCCCATGTGGGGCCGGGACGCAGGTGGCTACACCTTC.

This chain connects TRBV5-1 to TRBJ2-3; TRBD2 agrees at 9 bases. The trim removed 2 bases at V and 3 bases at J, leaving 10 bases unmatched. The CDR3 sequence is 17 residues long. Germline V gene lookup returns CDR1 SGHRS and CDR2 YFSETQ. CDR3 sequence reads: CASSLFPRAGGTDTQYF. CDR3 sequence (DNA): TGCGCCAGCAGCTTATTCCCTCGAGCGGGGGGAACAGATACGCAGTATTTT.

The chain uses TRBV5-1 and TRBJ2-3, with 8 bases identical to TRBD2. This CDR3 comprises 14 residues. Germline V CDR1 and CDR2: SGHRS, YFSETQ. V trimming: 2 bases; J trimming: 6 bases; junction bases outside the gene matches: 5. The CDR3 coding sequence is TGCGCCAGCAGCTTCCGGGGGGGCAGTGATACGCAGTATTTT. Translation: CASSFRGGSDTQYF.

This clonotype has just a few counts. V gene TRBV12-3 or TRBV12-4 combines with J gene TRBJ1-5; D perhaps matches TRBD1 (5 bases). The germline V and J ends were trimmed by 6 bases and 0 bases, with 12 bases remaining between them. This CDR3 region has 15 residues. The chain's CDR3 is CASRGATNSNQPQHF. CDR3 nucleotide sequence: TGTGCCAGCAGAGGGGCGACAAATAGCAATCAGCCCCAGCATTTT.

This clonotype was seen a handful of times. The chain is built from TRBV29-1 and TRBJ1-4; tentatively, D is TRBD1 (5 bases). Germline CDR1 and CDR2: SQVTM and ANQGSEA. There are 13 residues in the CDR3. With 1 base removed from V and 7 bases from J, the gap between germline ends came to 10 bases. This CDR3 is CSVEGGESEKLFF. The CDR3 bases are TGCAGCGTTGAAGGAGGGGAGAGTGAAAAACTGTTTTTT.

This sequence joins TRBV29-1 and TRBJ2-7, with 7 bases that match TRBD1. The CDR3 has 15 residues. Germline-derived CDR1 and CDR2 are SQVTM and ANQGSEA. The trim removed 6 bases at V and 2 bases at J, leaving 13 bases unmatched. The CDR3 sequence is CSVLELETGTYEQYF. In DNA, the CDR3 is TGCAGCGTACTCGAGCTGGAGACAGGGACCTACGAGCAGTACTTC.

This clonotype was detected only a few times. The chain links TRBV7-9 to TRBJ1-2; TRBD1 matches at 8 bases. J was trimmed by 7 bases and V by 1 base; bases with no gene match: 8. The germline gives CDR1 SEHNR, CDR2 FQNEAQ (reference sequence). The CDR3 runs 15 residues. The CDR3 loop is CASSLGGSGGRGYTF. As DNA, the CDR3 is TGTGCCAGCAGCTTAGGCGGGTCAGGGGGCCGTGGCTACACCTTC.

The chain joins TRBV20-1 to TRBJ2-4; tentatively, D is TRBD1 or TRBD2 (5 bases each). Trimming stripped 4 bases from V and 13 bases from J, with 20 bases between. Looked up from germline, CDR1 is DFQATT and CDR2 is SNEGSKA (reference sequence). The CDR3 totals 13 residues. The CDR3 bases are TGCAGTGCTAATAGAGGGGCCTACAATGAGCAGTACTTC. Protein product: CSANRGAYNEQYF.

On this clonotype itself: An end of the junction does not agree with germline; a read error may underlie this. The CDR3 loop is CANSQEPGPYGYTF. The CDR3, as DNA: TGCGCCAACAGCCAAGAGCCGGGACCCTATGGCTACACCTTC. The J gene is TRBJ1-2, the V gene TRBV4-3; perhaps TRBD1 as D (5 bases). This CDR3 comprises 14 residues. The V gene's germline CDR1 is LGHNA and CDR2 YSLEER.

This clonotype was observed at least ten times. The genes are TRBV10-3 and TRBJ2-7; 7 bases are a match to TRBD1. This CDR3 has 14 residues. The germline gives CDR1 ENHRY, CDR2 SYGVKD. Trimming took 1 base from V and 2 from J; bases not matched to a gene: 2. In nucleotides, the CDR3 is TGTGCCATCAGTGAGTACGGACAGGCCTACGAGCAGTACTTC. Translated, it gives CAISEYGQAYEQYF.

The rearrangement links TRBV28 to TRBJ2-1; weak D call: TRBD1 (5 bases). Trimming cost V 4 bases and J 13 bases, with 14 bases left between them. The germline V gene encodes CDR1 MDHEN and CDR2 SYDVKM. The length of the CDR3 is 12 residues. The CDR3 DNA sequence: TGTGCCAGCAGTTCCAGGGCAGAGACCCAGTTCTTC. This translates into CASSSRAETQFF.

This clonotype was recorded a few times. The genes are TRBV20-1 and TRBJ1-2; D gene unclear. The CDR3 is 12 residues long. Germline assignment: CDR1 DFQATT and CDR2 SNEGSKA (reference sequence). V was cut by 1 base and J by 3 bases, with 6 bases left in between. The CDR3, as DNA: TGCAGTGCTAGAGTTAAAGACTATGGCTACACCTTC. It specifies CSARVKDYGYTF.

Many counts were recorded for this clonotype. The rearrangement uses TRBV6-5 and TRBJ1-6; TRBD1 is a possible D gene (5 bases). The CDR3 has 14 amino acids. Deletions cut 10 bases from V and 0 bases from J, with 10 bases between. Germline lookup yields CDR1 MNHEY and CDR2 SVGAGI. The CDR3 region has the DNA TGTGCCACCCAAGACAGCTCCTATAATTCACCCCTCCACTTT. It codes for CATQDSSYNSPLHF.

This clonotype was seen more than once but under ten times. This chain connects TRBV10-3 to TRBJ1-1; D unresolved. V was cut by 2 bases and J by 1 base, with 11 bases left in between. The CDR3 covers 15 residues. Looked up from germline, CDR1 is ENHRY and CDR2 is SYGVKD. CDR3 sequence reads: CAISERAASNTEAFF. The CDR3 DNA reads TGTGCCATCAGTGAGCGGGCGGCTTCGAACACTGAAGCTTTCTTT.